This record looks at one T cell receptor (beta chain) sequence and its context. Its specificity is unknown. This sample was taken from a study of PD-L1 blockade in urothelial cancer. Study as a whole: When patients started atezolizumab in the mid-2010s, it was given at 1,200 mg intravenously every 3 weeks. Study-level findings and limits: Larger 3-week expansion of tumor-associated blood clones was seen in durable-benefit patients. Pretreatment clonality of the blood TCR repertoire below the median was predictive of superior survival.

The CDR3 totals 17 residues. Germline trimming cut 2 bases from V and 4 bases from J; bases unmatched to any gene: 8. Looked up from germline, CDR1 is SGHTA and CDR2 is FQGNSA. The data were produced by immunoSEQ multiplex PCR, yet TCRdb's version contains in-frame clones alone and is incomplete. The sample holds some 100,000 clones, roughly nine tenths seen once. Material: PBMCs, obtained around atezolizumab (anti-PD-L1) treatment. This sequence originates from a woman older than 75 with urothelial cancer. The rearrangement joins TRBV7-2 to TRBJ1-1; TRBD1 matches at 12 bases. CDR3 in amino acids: CASSLIGTGGAATEAFF. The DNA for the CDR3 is TGTGCCAGCAGCTTAATTGGGACAGGGGGCGCGGCCACTGAAGCTTTCTTT.